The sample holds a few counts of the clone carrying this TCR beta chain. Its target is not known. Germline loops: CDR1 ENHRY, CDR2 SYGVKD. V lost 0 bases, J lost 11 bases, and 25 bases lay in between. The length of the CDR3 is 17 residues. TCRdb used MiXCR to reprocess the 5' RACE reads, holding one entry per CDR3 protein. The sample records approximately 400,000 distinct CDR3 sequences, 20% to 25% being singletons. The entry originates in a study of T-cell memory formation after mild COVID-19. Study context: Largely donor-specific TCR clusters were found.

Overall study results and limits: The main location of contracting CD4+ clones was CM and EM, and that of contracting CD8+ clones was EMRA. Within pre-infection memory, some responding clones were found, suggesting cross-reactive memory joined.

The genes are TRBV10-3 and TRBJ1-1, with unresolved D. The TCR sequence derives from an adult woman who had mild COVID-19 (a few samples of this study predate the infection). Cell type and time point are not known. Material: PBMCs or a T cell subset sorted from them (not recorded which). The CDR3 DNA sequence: TGTGCCATCAGTGAGTCGATTGTTCTTCGGGAACGGGTTGGTGCTTTCTTT. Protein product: CAISESIVLRERVGAFF.